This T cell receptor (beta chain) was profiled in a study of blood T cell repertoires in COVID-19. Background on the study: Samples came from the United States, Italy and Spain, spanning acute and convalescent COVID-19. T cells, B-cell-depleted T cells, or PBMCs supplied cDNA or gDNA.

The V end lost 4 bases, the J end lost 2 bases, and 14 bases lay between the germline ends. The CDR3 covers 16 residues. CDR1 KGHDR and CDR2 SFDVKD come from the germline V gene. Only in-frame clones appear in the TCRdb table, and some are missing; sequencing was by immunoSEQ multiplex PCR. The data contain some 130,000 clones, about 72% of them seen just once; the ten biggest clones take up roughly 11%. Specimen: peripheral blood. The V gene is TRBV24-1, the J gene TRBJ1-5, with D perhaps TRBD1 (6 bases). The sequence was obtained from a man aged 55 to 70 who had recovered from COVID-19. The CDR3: CATSDPGAAGNQPQHF. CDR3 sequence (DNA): TGTGCCACCAGTGACCCAGGGGCGGCGGGCAATCAGCCCCAGCATTTT.